This T cell receptor beta chain was sequenced during a study of cytomegalovirus exposure and HLA in healthy donors. Germline V gene data show CDR1 as MDHEN and CDR2 as SYDVKM. This CDR3 is built from 14 residues. The ends lost 6 bases at V and 4 bases at J; junction bases unmatched: 8. Measured with immunoSEQ multiplex PCR; TCRdb has only the in-frame clones, and not every one. The table includes about 150,000 clones, approximately 94% detected once. Sample: PBMCs. The sequence came from a man younger than 30 in good health and CMV-seropositive. The V call is TRBV28, the J call TRBJ1-1, with 7 bases matching TRBD1. The CDR3 DNA is TGTGCCAGCAGGGAAGGGGGCGCCGTCACTGAAGCTTTCTTT. Protein: CASREGGAVTEAFF.